Below, 11 T cell receptor beta chains from the same sample are listed, as sequenced in a study of shared clonotypes between healthy human individuals (dated by TCRdb to about 2020). Libraries were built with the immunoSEQ multiplex PCR assay. TCRdb carries this immuneACCESS record with in-frame sequences only. Its versions omit some clonotypes, under half of them owing to an unresolved V gene in the studies checked, with the rest unexplained. This sample has about 2.3 million clones in its table, and 80% to 95% of those were observed once. The ten most abundant clones make up about 0.37% of the sample. The sample was naive CD4+ T cells from PBMCs. The sample's cell subset or site, from its label and the paper: CD45RA+ positively selected. Every receptor here comes from a man aged 18 to 30 in good health. Some clones in this sample may be carry-over from other donors' samples.

This clone showed up just once. This chain joins TRBV7-2 and TRBJ2-2; D remains ambiguous. Trimming pared 2 bases from V and 6 bases from J, leaving 7 bases between. This CDR3 spans 13 amino acids. CDR1 and CDR2 from the germline V gene are SGHTA and FQGNSA. DNA for the CDR3: TGTGCCAGCAGCTTACCAACTCCCGGGGAGCTGTTTTTT. Translating gives CASSLPTPGELFF.

The chain combines TRBV4-2 with TRBJ2-1; TRBD2 matches 10 bases. The CDR3 sequence is 20 residues long. Trimming removed 0 bases from V and 10 bases from J; junction bases left unmatched: 21. Germline CDR1 is LGHNA and CDR2 is YNFKEQ. In DNA, the CDR3 is TGTGCCAGCAGCCAAGAAATGCCTAGCGGGAGAGCCCCTATAATGCGGGAGCAGTTCTTC. Protein product: CASSQEMPSGRAPIMREQFF.

This clone has only one observation. V usage is TRBV6-1 and J usage is TRBJ2-7; the match to TRBD1 covers 7 bases. The CDR3 runs 14 residues. After removal of 6 bases from V and 5 bases from J, the junction contained 10 bases not matched to a gene. Germline V gene lookup returns CDR1 MNHNS and CDR2 SASEGT. The chain's CDR3 is CASRENTGAHEQYF. The CDR3 DNA sequence: TGTGCCAGCAGGGAGAACACAGGGGCCCACGAGCAGTACTTC.

The chain employs TRBV28 and TRBJ2-3; maybe TRBD2 (5 bases). V was cut by 2 bases and J by 4 bases, with 13 bases left in between. The CDR3 totals 15 residues. Germline V gene lookup returns CDR1 MDHEN and CDR2 SYDVKM. The DNA of the CDR3 is TGTGCCAGCAGTTTAGTGGGAGACCCGTCAGATACGCAGTATTTT. It encodes CASSLVGDPSDTQYF.

The chain carries TRBV10-3 and TRBJ2-6; the match to TRBD1 covers 7 bases. J gave up 0 bases and V 6 bases, and 8 bases lay outside the gene matches. This CDR3 contains 17 residues. Germline V gene lookup returns CDR1 ENHRY and CDR2 SYGVKD. This CDR3 is CAISRDSHTSGANVLTF. In DNA form, the CDR3 reads TGTGCCATCAGCCGGGACAGCCATACCTCTGGGGCCAACGTCCTGACTTTC.

The genes are TRBV2 and TRBJ2-1; TRBD1 matches 7 bases. Germline-derived CDR1 and CDR2 are SNHLY and FYNNEI. Trimming cost V 7 bases and J 4 bases; bases outside gene matches: 16. This CDR3 comprises 17 residues. Written as DNA, the CDR3 is TGTGCCAGCACCCTTCGACCCGGGACAGACCCGTACAATGAGCAGTTCTTC. Protein sequence: CASTLRPGTDPYNEQFF.

The gene calls are TRBV19 and TRBJ2-7, with TRBD1 identical over 7 bases. Unmatched junction bases numbered 11, after V lost 7 bases and J lost 2 bases. This CDR3 region has 15 residues. Per germline, CDR1 LNHDA and CDR2 SQIVND (reference sequence). CDR3 protein: CASTDWAGGTYEQYF. For the CDR3, the DNA is TGTGCCAGTACTGATTGGGCAGGGGGAACCTACGAGCAGTACTTC.

This clone has a single count. The chain combines TRBV18 with TRBJ1-4, with D perhaps matching TRBD1 (6 bases). The germline CDR1 and CDR2 sequences are KGHSH and LQKENI. CDR3 length: 16 residues. V lost 4 bases, J lost 0 bases, and 12 bases lay in between. The CDR3 loop reads CASSLNSGATNEKLFF. The CDR3 DNA sequence: TGTGCCAGCTCACTCAATTCAGGGGCAACTAATGAAAAACTGTTTTTT.

The chain has TRBV6-1 and TRBJ1-3, with D hard to call. Germline V CDR1 and CDR2: MNHNS, SASEGT. V shed 6 bases and J shed 2 bases, with 5 bases lying between them. This CDR3 contains 12 residues. The CDR3 protein is CASSKTGNTIYF. CDR3 in DNA: TGTGCCAGCAGCAAGACTGGAAACACCATATATTTT.

V gene TRBV28 combines with J gene TRBJ1-2; D gene unclear. V lost 7 bases and J 0 bases, leaving 15 bases between the germline ends. The CDR3 is 15 amino acids. Germline CDR1 and CDR2: MDHEN and SYDVKM. CDR3 nucleotide sequence: TGTGCCAGCAAACTTGGGTCTGAAGCTAACTATGGCTACACCTTC. This encodes CASKLGSEANYGYTF.

This clone has only one observation. This rearrangement joins TRBV5-1 to TRBJ2-2; D possibly corresponds to TRBD2 (6 bases). Germline CDR1 SGHRS, CDR2 YFSETQ. V lost 3 bases, J lost 7 bases, and 19 bases lay in between. CDR3 length: 16 residues. This CDR3 is CASSSGLYYEDGELFF. DNA of the CDR3: TGCGCCAGCAGCTCCGGACTATATTACGAAGACGGGGAGCTGTTTTTT.